This T cell receptor beta chain was sequenced during a study of radiotherapy plus CTLA-4 blockade in lung cancer. Per the germline V gene, CDR1 is SGHTA and CDR2 is FQGTGA. The CDR3 is 13 amino acids. V lost 3 bases to trimming and J lost 0 bases, with 5 bases between them. Using immunoSEQ multiplex PCR, the repertoire was profiled, and TCRdb retains in-frame clones only, with some absent. This sample has some 110,000 clones, with 85% to 90% found just once. The clonotype was recovered from a human donor with non-small cell lung cancer that progressed on radiotherapy plus ipilimumab. The rearrangement links TRBV7-3 to TRBJ1-1, with no clear D. The specimen was peripheral blood, collected from a patient treated with radiotherapy plus ipilimumab. The CDR3, as DNA: TGTGCCAGCAGCTTTCGGATGAACACTGAAGCTTTCTTT. It specifies CASSFRMNTEAFF.